The clone carrying this T cell receptor beta chain was picked up a small number of times. What it recognizes is unknown. Germline V gene sequence: CDR1 SGHTA, CDR2 FQGNSA. V lost 5 bases and J lost 7, with 15 bases in between. This CDR3 is built from 13 residues. Sequenced by immunoSEQ multiplex PCR; TCRdb stores in-frame clones only, minus some. The data hold roughly 78,000 clones, with approximately 80% observed a single time. CTLA-4 blockade using ipilimumab, together with focal radiation, was received by patients with chemo-refractory metastatic non-small-cell lung cancer. The sample originates from a study of radiotherapy plus CTLA-4 blockade in lung cancer. Across the study: Of all patients, more than 15% responded objectively and about 30% showed disease control. Notes on the study in general: Interferon-beta, together with early blood T cell clone dynamics, reportedly best predicted response. Expansion in blood of tumor-derived TCR clones was seen after radiotherapy plus ipilimumab.

This material consisted of peripheral blood, taken from a patient treated with radiotherapy plus ipilimumab. The chain links TRBV7-2 to TRBJ2-7; TRBD2 might be the D (5 bases). The receptor was derived from a human donor with non-small cell lung cancer who had a complete response to radiotherapy plus ipilimumab. CDR3 in amino acids: CASSIIGVGEQYV. In DNA, the CDR3 is TGTGCCAGCAGCATAATCGGGGTAGGAGAGCAGTACGTC.